The 11 T cell receptor beta chains presented below share a single source sample, sequenced in a study of blood T cell repertoires in COVID-19. TCRdb's table, derived via immunoSEQ multiplex PCR, lists solely in-frame clones and lacks some. The table has around 300,000 clones, 87% seen once; the top ten hold approximately 5.3%. The sequenced sample consisted of PBMCs or T cells enriched from blood (not recorded which). Receptor source: a woman in her 30s who had recovered from COVID-19.

The rearrangement links TRBV19 to TRBJ2-5, with 11 bases aligning to TRBD1. V dropped 7 bases and J dropped 5; count of bases not matched to a gene: 9. The CDR3 runs to 15 residues. Germline assignment: CDR1 LNHDA and CDR2 SQIVND (reference sequence). This CDR3 is CASTPGQGVFETQYF. CDR3 DNA: TGTGCCAGTACCCCGGGACAGGGGGTCTTTGAGACCCAGTACTTC.

This rearrangement joins TRBV6-2 or TRBV6-3 to TRBJ2-5; D perhaps matches TRBD1 (6 bases). Between the trimmed V and J ends, which lost 5 bases and 5 bases, there was a span of 21 bases. The CDR3 consists of 16 residues. Germline CDR1 MNHEY, CDR2 SVGEGT. CDR3 nucleotides: TGTGCCAGCAGTAGCCGGGCCAGGGGAGCGACGGAGACCCAGTACTTC. It specifies CASSSRARGATETQYF.

This rearrangement joins TRBV10-3 to TRBJ1-4; D uncertain. CDR1 ENHRY and CDR2 SYGVKD come from the germline V gene. This CDR3 has 13 residues. The ends were cut back, 5 bases at V and 7 bases at J, with 11 bases in the middle. The CDR3, as DNA: TGTGCCATCAGTAACGCCGGCGGTGAAAAACTGTTTTTT. This encodes CAISNAGGEKLFF.

The chain couples TRBV5-1 to TRBJ2-1; 7 nucleotides match TRBD2. This CDR3 has 15 residues. After removal of 4 bases from V and 4 bases from J, the junction contained 8 bases not matched to a gene. From germline, CDR1 is SGHRS and CDR2 YFSETQ. The CDR3 DNA reads TGCGCCAGCAGCCCCCTGGGGGGGGGATACAATGAGCAGTTCTTC. As protein: CASSPLGGGYNEQFF.

DNA of the CDR3: TGTGCCAGCAGGGTTCCGGGACAGGGGCCTCAGCCCCAGCATTTT. Translation gives CASRVPGQGPQPQHF. V gene TRBV28 combines with J gene TRBJ1-5; 10 bases agree with TRBD1. V gave up 6 bases and J gave up 6 bases; unmatched junction bases: 8. The CDR3 extends over 15 amino acids. The germline CDR1 and CDR2 sequences are MDHEN and SYDVKM.

The chain couples TRBV4-1 to TRBJ1-4, with D unclear. Trimming stripped 0 bases from V and 8 bases from J, with 19 bases between. The CDR3 is 17 residues long. The germline V gene has CDR1 MGHRA and CDR2 YSYEKL. The CDR3 sequence is CASSQDIIRASGEKLFF. The CDR3, as DNA: TGCGCCAGCAGCCAAGATATAATCCGGGCCTCGGGGGAAAAACTGTTTTTT.

The genes are TRBV25-1 and TRBJ1-2; 12 bases line up with TRBD1. V trimming: 4 bases; J trimming: 8 bases; junction bases outside the gene matches: 8. The V gene's germline CDR1 is MGHDK and CDR2 SYGVNS. CDR3 size: 15 residues. This CDR3 is CASSAPGQGAEGYTF. The CDR3 nucleotides read TGTGCCAGCAGTGCGCCGGGACAGGGGGCAGAAGGCTACACCTTC.

The chain uses TRBV27 and TRBJ2-7, with D tentatively TRBD1 (6 bases). The CDR3 is 15 residues long. Germline V gives CDR1 MNHEY, CDR2 SMNVEV (reference sequence). Trimming stripped 5 bases from V and 0 bases from J, with 14 bases between. CDR3 residues: CASSINRESSYEQYF. In nucleotides, the CDR3 is TGTGCCAGCAGTATAAACAGGGAGAGCTCCTACGAGCAGTACTTC.

This sequence joins TRBV7-2 and TRBJ2-7; weak D call: TRBD2 (6 bases). Germline CDR1 is SGHTA and CDR2 is FQGNSA. This CDR3 comprises 17 residues. Trimming cost V 5 bases and J 3 bases, with 23 bases left between them. CDR3 coding DNA: TGTGCCAGCAGCCCTATAGGAGGGGTAGGGATGCGCTACGAGCAGTACTTC. It translates to CASSPIGGVGMRYEQYF.

The chain links TRBV7-6 to TRBJ1-4; 10 positions agree with TRBD1. Germline-derived CDR1 and CDR2 are SGHVS and FNYEAQ. V lost 5 bases to trimming and J lost 6 bases; unmatched junction nucleotides: 9. CDR3 length: 16 amino acids. This CDR3 reads CASSARRQGAHEKLFF. In nucleotides, the CDR3 is TGTGCCAGCAGCGCACGCCGACAGGGGGCCCATGAAAAACTGTTTTTT.

V gene TRBV5-8 combines with J gene TRBJ2-3; 8 bases line up with TRBD1. Germline CDR1 and CDR2: SGHTS and YDEGEE. J lost 0 bases, V lost 4 bases, and 7 bases had no gene match. This CDR3 spans 16 amino acids. The CDR3 spells CASSPGTGKSTDTQYF. The DNA for the CDR3 is TGTGCCAGCAGCCCCGGGACAGGAAAGAGCACAGATACGCAGTATTTT.